The TCR beta chain described here comes from a study of blood T cell repertoires in COVID-19. On the study more broadly: Samples taken during acute and convalescent COVID-19 were collected in the United States, Italy and Spain. The analysed material was cDNA or gDNA that came from T cells, B-cell-depleted T cells, or PBMCs.

In the original analysis: Amplification from reference gene primers served as the basis for estimated nucleated cell counts. Libraries were prepared by immunoSEQ multiplex PCR; TCRdb keeps only in-frame clonotypes and omits some of them. V, J and clone size are taken as reported in that table, and D and trimming were inferred from the DNA itself. Of tens of thousands of clones in the sample, 87% are singletons; the top ten hold approximately 15%. Germline V CDR1 and CDR2: LNHDA, SQIVND (reference sequence). With V trimmed by 6 bases and J by 2 bases, 16 bases remained unmatched. The CDR3 spans 18 residues.

The chain joins TRBV19 to TRBJ1-5; 7 positions agree with TRBD1. The source of this sequence is a male donor with acute or convalescent COVID-19. The sample was peripheral blood. CDR3 region: CASSRTGGGRVGNQPQHF. In nucleotides, the CDR3 is TGTGCCAGTAGCAGGACAGGAGGCGGGAGGGTAGGCAATCAGCCCCAGCATTTT.